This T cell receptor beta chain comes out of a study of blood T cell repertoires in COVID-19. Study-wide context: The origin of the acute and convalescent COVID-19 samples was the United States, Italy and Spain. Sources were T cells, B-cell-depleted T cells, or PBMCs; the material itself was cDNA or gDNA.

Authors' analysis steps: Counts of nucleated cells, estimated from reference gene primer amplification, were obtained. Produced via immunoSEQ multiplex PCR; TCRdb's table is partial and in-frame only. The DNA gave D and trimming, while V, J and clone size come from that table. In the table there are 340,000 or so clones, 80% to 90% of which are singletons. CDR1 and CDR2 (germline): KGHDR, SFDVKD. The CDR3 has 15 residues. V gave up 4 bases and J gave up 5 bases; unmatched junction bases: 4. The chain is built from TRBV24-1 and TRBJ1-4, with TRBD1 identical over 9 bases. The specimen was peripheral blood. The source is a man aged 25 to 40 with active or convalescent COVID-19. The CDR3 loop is CATSDSGTGNEKLFF. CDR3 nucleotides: TGTGCCACCAGTGACTCCGGGACAGGGAATGAAAAACTGTTTTTT.